The following is a T cell receptor (beta chain) sequence with its context. Its target is not known. This entry belongs to a study of blood T cells in healthy people across ages. Overall study findings and caveats: Naive T cell percentage and TCR beta diversity correlated strongly. Per-million-T-cell TCR beta diversity fell roughly linearly with age. Naive CD4+ cells and diversity were both higher in long-lived donors than in aged donors.

The CDR3 runs 12 residues. V was cut by 2 bases and J by 6 bases, with 5 bases left in between. Germline loops: CDR1 SGDLS, CDR2 YYNGEE. A sample-barcoded 5' primer and a J-beta primer mix were used in a second PCR of roughly 7 to 11 cycles. A template-switch adaptor with 12 random nucleotides tagged each cDNA molecule. A single record per CDR3 protein comes from TCRdb applying MiXCR to the 5' RACE reads. In the table there are about 640,000 distinct CDR3 sequences, around three fifths of which are singletons. The V call is TRBV9, the J call TRBJ2-2; D gene uncertain. The sequenced sample was blood. This TCR was sampled from a man aged 55-75 years in good health. The CDR3: CASSVRAGELFF. The DNA for the CDR3 is TGTGCCAGCAGCGTTAGGGCCGGGGAGCTGTTTTTT.